Shown below are 15 T cell receptor beta chains from a single sample sequenced in a study of CD4 T cells in relation to SARS-CoV-2 and coronaviruses. CD4+ T cells from unexposed donors were obtained before the COVID-19 pandemic (2011-2018). CD4+ T cells were isolated from the cells after 10 days of culture. The table came from immunoSEQ multiplex PCR; TCRdb's copy has only in-frame clones and leaves some out. There are 22,000 or so clones in the sample; about four fifths occur only once, and around 12% lies in the top ten. Their antigens are not known. The sequenced material came from CD4+ T cells from PBMCs, cultured in vitro. Receptors originate from a human donor in good health.

The chain employs TRBV9 and TRBJ2-7; 10 bases map to TRBD1. Germline V gene data show CDR1 as SGDLS and CDR2 as YYNGEE. This CDR3 spans 15 amino acids. With V trimmed by 3 bases and J by 3 bases, 6 bases remained unmatched. The CDR3 DNA sequence: TGTGCCAGCAGCGAGGGACAGGGGACCTACTACGAGCAGTACTTC. As protein: CASSEGQGTYYEQYF.

The chain links TRBV10-2 to TRBJ2-2, with TRBD2 identical over 7 bases. This CDR3 is built from 16 residues. J was trimmed by 0 bases and V by 11 bases; bases with no gene match: 12. Germline V gene sequence: CDR1 WSHSY, CDR2 SAAADI. Written as DNA, the CDR3 is TGCGCCTCCCTAGCGGAACCCCCGCCGAACACCGGGGAGCTGTTTTTT. As protein: CASLAEPPPNTGELFF.

The chain couples TRBV10-3 to TRBJ1-4; D call uncertain. CDR3 size: 15 residues. Germline V lookup: CDR1 ENHRY, CDR2 SYGVKD. V lost 0 bases, J lost 0 bases, and 5 bases lay in between. In nucleotides, the CDR3 is TGTGCCATCAGTGAGTCGCCTGCAACTAATGAAAAACTGTTTTTT. Its translation is CAISESPATNEKLFF.

The chain carries TRBV19 and TRBJ2-1; the D gene is possibly TRBD2 (6 bases). CDR3 length: 15 amino acids. Trimming shortened V by 6 bases and J by 1 base, and 13 bases separated the two germline ends. Germline CDR1 reads LNHDA; CDR2 reads SQIVND (reference sequence). The CDR3 protein is CASSPRGVSYNEQFF. The CDR3 region has the DNA TGTGCCAGTAGCCCCCGCGGGGTTTCCTACAATGAGCAGTTCTTC.

This chain joins TRBV29-1 and TRBJ2-6, with D possibly TRBD1 on 5 matching bases. This CDR3 has 15 amino acids. Trimming took off 4 bases at V and 2 bases at J, with 12 bases between the two ends. Germline V gene data show CDR1 as SQVTM and CDR2 as ANQGSEA. DNA for the CDR3: TGCAGCGTTGGGGTAGTGGGGCCTGGGGCCAACGTCCTGACTTTC. Protein product: CSVGVVGPGANVLTF.

The V call is TRBV27, the J call TRBJ2-1; TRBD2 matches at 11 bases. This CDR3 has 15 amino acids. Germline CDR1 is MNHEY and CDR2 is SMNVEV (reference sequence). Trimming at V came to 6 bases and at J to 8 bases, leaving 9 bases not matched to a gene. The CDR3 is CASRIAGGPAHEQFF. The CDR3 DNA reads as TGTGCCAGCAGAATAGCGGGAGGGCCTGCGCATGAGCAGTTCTTC.

The chain combines TRBV18 with TRBJ2-5; D ambiguous. Germline lookup yields CDR1 KGHSH and CDR2 LQKENI. The CDR3 has 13 amino acids. V was shortened by 3 bases and J by 3 bases, with 8 bases between the two germline ends. The CDR3, as DNA: TGTGCCAGCTCACCCAGCAGCGAAGAGACCCAGTACTTC. Protein product: CASSPSSEETQYF.

The DNA of the CDR3 is TGTGCCAGTAGTGCCACCGCCGGGACAGGGACCGGAAAACTGTTTTTT. This sequence encodes CASSATAGTGTGKLFF. The chain recombines TRBV19 with TRBJ1-4, with 9 positions matching TRBD1. The ends lost 5 bases at V and 10 bases at J; junction bases unmatched: 14. CDR3 length equals 16 residues. Germline-derived CDR1 and CDR2 are LNHDA and SQIVND (reference sequence).

The chain carries TRBV12-5 and TRBJ1-6; D is uncertain. This CDR3 region has 15 residues. V shed 4 bases and J shed 8 bases, with 15 bases lying between them. CDR1 LGHNT and CDR2 FRNRAP come from the germline V gene. As DNA, the CDR3 is TGTGCTAGTGGTTCAGGACCTGCGAGGGATTCACCCCTCCACTTT. It codes for CASGSGPARDSPLHF.

The V call is TRBV7-2, the J call TRBJ1-1, with a weak D call TRBD1 (5 bases). Germline lookup yields CDR1 SGHTA and CDR2 FQGNSA. Trimming removed 5 bases from V and 1 base from J, with 17 bases in between. The CDR3 consists of 16 residues. The CDR3 DNA sequence: TGTGCCAGCAGCCCTCAACCGGGACTGAAGAACACTGAAGCTTTCTTT. Amino acid sequence: CASSPQPGLKNTEAFF. The whole variable domain, filled in from reference TRBV7-2 and TRBJ1-1, reads GAGVSQSPSNKVTEKGKDVELRCDPISGHTALYWYRQSLGQGLEFLIYFQGNSAPDKSGLPSDRFSAERTGGSVSTLTIQRTQQEDSAVYLCASSPQPGLKNTEAFFGQGTRLTVV.

The chain uses TRBV3-1 (or the pseudogene TRBV3-2) and TRBJ2-1; TRBD2 matches at 10 bases. From germline, CDR1 is LGHDT and CDR2 YNNKEL (reference sequence). This CDR3 region has 15 residues. Trimming took 4 bases from V and 5 from J; bases not matched to a gene: 5. The chain's CDR3 is CASSPQGLAHNEQFF. The CDR3 DNA is TGTGCCAGCAGCCCACAGGGACTAGCGCACAATGAGCAGTTCTTC.

This rearrangement joins TRBV25-1 to TRBJ2-1, with D unresolved. Per germline, CDR1 MGHDK and CDR2 SYGVNS. CDR3 length: 11 amino acids. The ends were cut back, 2 bases at V and 9 bases at J, with 5 bases in the middle. In DNA form, the CDR3 reads TGTGCCAGCAGTGAACTGAGTGAGCAGTTCTTC. Encoded protein: CASSELSEQFF.

A word on this clone: The germline gene is not matched at one end of the junction; a read error may be the cause. This sequence joins TRBV10-3 and TRBJ1-5, with D perhaps TRBD1 (6 bases). This CDR3 contains 14 residues. CDR1 is ENHRY, CDR2 SYGVKD, per germline. The CDR3 DNA sequence: TGTGTCATCAGTGAAGGGGGGAAGAATCAGCCCCAGCATTTT. This sequence encodes CVISEGGKNQPQHF.

The chain uses TRBV30 and TRBJ1-1; perhaps TRBD1 as D (5 bases). The germline V and J ends were trimmed by 2 bases and 6 bases, with 16 bases remaining between them. The CDR3 extends over 14 amino acids. Germline V gene sequence: CDR1 GTSNPN, CDR2 SVGIG (reference sequence). The DNA of the CDR3 is TGTGCCTGGAGTACCCAGGGTGGGAGCGCTGAAGCTTTCTTT. Protein: CAWSTQGGSAEAFF.

This sequence joins TRBV5-6 and TRBJ2-7, with 12 bases matching TRBD1. The CDR3 has 16 amino acids. The germline CDR1 and CDR2 sequences are SGHDT and YYEEEE. With 3 bases clipped from V and 7 bases from J, the junction kept 11 bases outside the gene matches. In DNA form, the CDR3 reads TGTGCCAGCAGCTCTACCCGGGACAGGGGGCAAAAAGAGCAGTACTTC. Translated, it gives CASSSTRDRGQKEQYF. The full variable domain, completed using reference TRBV5-6 and TRBJ2-7, is DAGVTQSPTHLIKTRGQQVTLRCSPKSGHDTVSWYQQALGQGPQFIFQYYEEEERQRGNFPDRFSGHQFPNYSSELNVNALLLGDSALYLCASSSTRDRGQKEQYFGPGTRLTVT.